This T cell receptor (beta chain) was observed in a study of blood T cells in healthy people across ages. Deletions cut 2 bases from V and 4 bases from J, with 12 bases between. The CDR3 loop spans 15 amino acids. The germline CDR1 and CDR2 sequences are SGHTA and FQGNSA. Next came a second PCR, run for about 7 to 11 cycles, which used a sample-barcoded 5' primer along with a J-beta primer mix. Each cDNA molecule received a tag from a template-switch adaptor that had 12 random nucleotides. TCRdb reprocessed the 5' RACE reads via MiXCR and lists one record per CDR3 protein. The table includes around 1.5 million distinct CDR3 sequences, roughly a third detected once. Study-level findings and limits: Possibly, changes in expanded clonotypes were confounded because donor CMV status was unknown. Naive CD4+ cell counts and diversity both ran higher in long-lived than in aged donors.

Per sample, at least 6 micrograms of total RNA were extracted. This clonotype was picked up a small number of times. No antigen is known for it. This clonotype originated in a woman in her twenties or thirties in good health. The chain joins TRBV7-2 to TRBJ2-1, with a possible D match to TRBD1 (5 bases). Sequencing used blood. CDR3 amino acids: CASSLTYNRYNEQFF. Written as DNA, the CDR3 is TGTGCCAGCAGCTTAACTTACAACAGGTACAATGAGCAGTTCTTC. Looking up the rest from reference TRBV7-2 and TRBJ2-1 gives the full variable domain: GAGVSQSPSNKVTEKGKDVELRCDPISGHTALYWYRQSLGQGLEFLIYFQGNSAPDKSGLPSDRFSAERTGGSVSTLTIQRTQQEDSAVYLCASSLTYNRYNEQFFGPGTRLTVL.